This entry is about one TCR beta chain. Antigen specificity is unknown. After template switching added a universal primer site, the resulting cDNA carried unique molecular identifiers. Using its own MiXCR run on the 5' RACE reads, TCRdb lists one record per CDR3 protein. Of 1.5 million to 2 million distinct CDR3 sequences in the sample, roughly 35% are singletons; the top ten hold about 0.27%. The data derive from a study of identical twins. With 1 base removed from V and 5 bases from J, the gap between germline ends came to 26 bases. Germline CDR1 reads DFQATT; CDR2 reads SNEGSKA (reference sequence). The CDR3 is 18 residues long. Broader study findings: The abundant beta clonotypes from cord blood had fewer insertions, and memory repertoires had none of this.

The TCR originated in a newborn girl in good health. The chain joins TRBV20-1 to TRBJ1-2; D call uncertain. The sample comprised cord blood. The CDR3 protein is CSARAIGGSRAPSYGYTF. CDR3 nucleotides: TGCAGTGCTAGAGCCATAGGAGGTTCTCGGGCTCCATCATATGGCTACACCTTC.